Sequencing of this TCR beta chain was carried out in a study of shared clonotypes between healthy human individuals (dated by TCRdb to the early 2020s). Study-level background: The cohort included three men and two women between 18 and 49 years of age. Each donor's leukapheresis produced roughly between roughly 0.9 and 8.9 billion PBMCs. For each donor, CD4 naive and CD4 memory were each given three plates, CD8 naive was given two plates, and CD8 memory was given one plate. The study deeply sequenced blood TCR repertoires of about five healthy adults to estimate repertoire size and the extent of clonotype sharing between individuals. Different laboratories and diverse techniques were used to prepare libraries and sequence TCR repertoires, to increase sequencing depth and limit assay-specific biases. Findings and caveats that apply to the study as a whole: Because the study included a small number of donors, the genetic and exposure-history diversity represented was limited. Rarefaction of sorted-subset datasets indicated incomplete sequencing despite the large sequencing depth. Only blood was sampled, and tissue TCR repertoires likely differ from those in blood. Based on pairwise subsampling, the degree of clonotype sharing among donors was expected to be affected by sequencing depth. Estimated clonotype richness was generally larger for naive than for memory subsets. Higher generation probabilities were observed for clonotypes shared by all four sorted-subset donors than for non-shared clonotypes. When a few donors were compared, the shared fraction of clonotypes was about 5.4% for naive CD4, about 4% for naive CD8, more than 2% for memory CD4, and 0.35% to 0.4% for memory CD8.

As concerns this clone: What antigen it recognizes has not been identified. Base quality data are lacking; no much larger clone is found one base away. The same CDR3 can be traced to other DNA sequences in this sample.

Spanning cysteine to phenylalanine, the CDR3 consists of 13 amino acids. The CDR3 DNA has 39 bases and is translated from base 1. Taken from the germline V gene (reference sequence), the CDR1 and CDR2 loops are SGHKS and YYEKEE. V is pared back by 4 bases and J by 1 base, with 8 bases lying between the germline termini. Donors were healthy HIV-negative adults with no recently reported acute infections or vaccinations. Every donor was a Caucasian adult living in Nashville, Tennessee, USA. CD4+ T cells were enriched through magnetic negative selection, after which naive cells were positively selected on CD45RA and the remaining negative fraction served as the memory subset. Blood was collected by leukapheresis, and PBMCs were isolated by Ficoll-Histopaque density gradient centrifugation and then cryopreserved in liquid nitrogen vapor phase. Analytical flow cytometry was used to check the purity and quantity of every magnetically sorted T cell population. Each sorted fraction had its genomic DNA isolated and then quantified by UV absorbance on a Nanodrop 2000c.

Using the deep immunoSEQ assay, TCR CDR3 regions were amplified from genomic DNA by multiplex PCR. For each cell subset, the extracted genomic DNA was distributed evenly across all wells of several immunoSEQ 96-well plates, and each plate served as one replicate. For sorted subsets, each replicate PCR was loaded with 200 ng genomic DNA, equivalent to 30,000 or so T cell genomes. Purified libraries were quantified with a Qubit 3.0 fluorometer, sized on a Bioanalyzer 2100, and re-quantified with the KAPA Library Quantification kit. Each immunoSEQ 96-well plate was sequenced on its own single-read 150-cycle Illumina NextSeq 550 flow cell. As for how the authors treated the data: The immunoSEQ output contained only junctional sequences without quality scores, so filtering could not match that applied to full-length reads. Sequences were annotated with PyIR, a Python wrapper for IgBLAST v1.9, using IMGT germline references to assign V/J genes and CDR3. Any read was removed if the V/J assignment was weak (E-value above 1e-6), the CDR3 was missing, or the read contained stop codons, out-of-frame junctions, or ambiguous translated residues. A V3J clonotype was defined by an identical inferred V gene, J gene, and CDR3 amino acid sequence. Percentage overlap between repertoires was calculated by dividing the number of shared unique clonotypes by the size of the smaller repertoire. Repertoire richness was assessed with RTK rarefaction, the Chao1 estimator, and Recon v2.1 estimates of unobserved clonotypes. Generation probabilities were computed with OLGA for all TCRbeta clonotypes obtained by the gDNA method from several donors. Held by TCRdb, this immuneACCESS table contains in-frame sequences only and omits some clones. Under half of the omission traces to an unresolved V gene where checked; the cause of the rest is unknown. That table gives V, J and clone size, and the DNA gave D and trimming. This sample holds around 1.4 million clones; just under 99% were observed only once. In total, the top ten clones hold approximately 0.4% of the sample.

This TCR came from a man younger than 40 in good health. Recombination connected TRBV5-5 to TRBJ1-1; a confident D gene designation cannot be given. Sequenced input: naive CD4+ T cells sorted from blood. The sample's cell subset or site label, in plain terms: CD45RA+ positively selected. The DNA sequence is TGTGCCAGCAGCCTCCGGCCGAACACTGAAGCTTTCTTT. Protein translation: CASSLRPNTEAFF.